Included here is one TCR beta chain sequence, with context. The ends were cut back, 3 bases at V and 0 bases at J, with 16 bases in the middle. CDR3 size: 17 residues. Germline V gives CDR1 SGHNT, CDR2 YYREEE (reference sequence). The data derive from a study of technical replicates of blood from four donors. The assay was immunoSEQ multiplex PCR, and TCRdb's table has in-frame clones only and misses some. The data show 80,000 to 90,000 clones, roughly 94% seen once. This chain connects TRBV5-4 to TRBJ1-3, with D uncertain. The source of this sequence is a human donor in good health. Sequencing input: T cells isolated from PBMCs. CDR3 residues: CASSSAGSIYSGNTIYF. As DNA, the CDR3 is TGTGCCAGCAGCTCGGCGGGCAGCATATACTCTGGAAACACCATATATTTT. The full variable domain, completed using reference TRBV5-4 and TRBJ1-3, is ETGVTQSPTHLIKTRGQQVTLRCSSQSGHNTVSWYQQALGQGPQFIFQYYREEENGRGNFPPRFSGLQFPNYSSELNVNALELDDSALYLCASSSAGSIYSGNTIYFGEGSWLTVV.